This T cell receptor (beta chain) originates from a study of identical twins. One entry per CDR3 protein, called by TCRdb with MiXCR from the 5' RACE reads. This table holds more than 1.5 million distinct CDR3 sequences, more than 30% found once. Only a few counts were recorded for this clonotype. The V end was cut by 0 bases, the J end by 9 bases, with 9 bases between. From germline, CDR1 is LNHNV and CDR2 YYDKDF (reference sequence). The CDR3 loop spans 13 amino acids. The chain has TRBV15 and TRBJ2-1; no definite D call. This receptor was taken from a newborn girl in good health. Sequencing input: cord blood. In DNA form, the CDR3 reads TGTGCCACCAGCAGAGAAGACAAGGTTGAGCAGTTCTTC. Its protein product is CATSREDKVEQFF.